These T cell receptor beta chains were read from a single sample in a study of vaccination effects on CD4 cells after COVID-19. Clones were sequenced by immunoSEQ multiplex PCR, and TCRdb holds only the in-frame ones, with some missing. The sample lists tens of thousands of clones; approximately 70% were seen once. Their specific antigens are unknown. Sequenced here: CD4+ T cells from PBMCs cultured with HCoV-OC43 spike peptides, sampled before COVID-19 vaccination. These TCRs come from a human donor who received a COVID-19 vaccine. Each CDR3 is given with its conserved first and last residue. The order of the fields is D gene, J gene, clone size, V gene, CDR3 DNA, CDR3 protein. The D gene is left open where the match is weak. Expanded clones are given a class, and other clones once, few, many or no size at all.

d_call: .; j_call: TRBJ2-1; clone_size: .; v_call: TRBV7-9; cdr3_nt: TGTGCCAGCAGCTTAGGACAACAACAACAGCGGGACATCTTTGGGGTCTTC; cdr3_aa: CASSLGQQQQRDIFGVF
d_call: .; j_call: TRBJ1-2; clone_size: .; v_call: TRBV5-4; cdr3_nt: TGTGCCAGCAGGTTGGACGGCCTGGGGGGCTACACCTTC; cdr3_aa: CASRLDGLGGYTF
d_call: .; j_call: TRBJ1-1; clone_size: .; v_call: TRBV19; cdr3_nt: TGTGCCACCCCAAAGAGGGGCTCGGGCACTGAAGCTTTCTTT; cdr3_aa: CATPKRGSGTEAFF
d_call: TRBD1; j_call: TRBJ1-5; clone_size: .; v_call: TRBV28; cdr3_nt: TGTGCCACCCTGTACTCTGGGACAGGGGGGGAGCCCCAGCATTTT; cdr3_aa: CATLYSGTGGEPQHF
d_call: TRBD2; j_call: TRBJ2-3; clone_size: .; v_call: TRBV5-5; cdr3_nt: TGTGCCAGCAGCATTACGACTAGCGCGGCGCAGTATTTT; cdr3_aa: CASSITTSAAQYF
d_call: .; j_call: TRBJ1-4; clone_size: .; v_call: TRBV7-2; cdr3_nt: TGTGCCAGCAGCTACAGGGCAGCAACTAATGAAAAACTGTTTTTT; cdr3_aa: CASSYRAATNEKLFF
d_call: .; j_call: TRBJ1-3; clone_size: .; v_call: TRBV6-5; cdr3_nt: TGTGCCAGCAGGACTTACAGGGCTGGAAACACCATATATTTT; cdr3_aa: CASRTYRAGNTIYF
d_call: .; j_call: TRBJ2-6; clone_size: .; v_call: TRBV9; cdr3_nt: TGTGCCAGCAGCCCCGAGTCCGGGGCCAACGTCCTGACTTTC; cdr3_aa: CASSPESGANVLTF
d_call: .; j_call: TRBJ2-1; clone_size: .; v_call: TRBV6-1; cdr3_nt: TGTGCCAGCGGGGAGACTGGCGGGGCCTACAATGAGCAGTTCTTC; cdr3_aa: CASGETGGAYNEQFF
d_call: TRBD1; j_call: TRBJ1-4; clone_size: .; v_call: TRBV4-1; cdr3_nt: TGCGCCAGCAGCCATGGACAGGGGGCCGCTGAAAAACTGTTTTTT; cdr3_aa: CASSHGQGAAEKLFF
d_call: TRBD2; j_call: TRBJ2-5; clone_size: once; v_call: TRBV5-1; cdr3_nt: TGCGCCAGCAGCTTGGTTGCCGGGCTAGCCGGGAGGGACCAGTACTTC; cdr3_aa: CASSLVAGLAGRDQYF
d_call: .; j_call: TRBJ1-4; clone_size: .; v_call: TRBV6-5; cdr3_nt: TGTGCCAGCAGTTACCAACCGGGACCTGATGAAAAACTGTTTTTT; cdr3_aa: CASSYQPGPDEKLFF
d_call: .; j_call: TRBJ1-3; clone_size: few; v_call: TRBV5-1; cdr3_nt: TGCGCCAGCAGCTTGGAAGGTACCAGGGTCTCTGGAAACACCATATATTTT; cdr3_aa: CASSLEGTRVSGNTIYF
d_call: TRBD2; j_call: TRBJ2-3; clone_size: few; v_call: TRBV9; cdr3_nt: TGTGCCAGCAGCGTAATCGGGGGGGGCATGACAGATACGCAGTATTTT; cdr3_aa: CASSVIGGGMTDTQYF
d_call: .; j_call: TRBJ1-5; clone_size: .; v_call: TRBV6-5; cdr3_nt: TGTGCCAGCAGGGGTGGATACGGTCAGCCCCAGCATTTT; cdr3_aa: CASRGGYGQPQHF
d_call: TRBD1; j_call: TRBJ1-2; clone_size: .; v_call: TRBV10-2; cdr3_nt: TGCGCCAGCAGTGAGCCGGGACAGGGAGCTGGCTACACCTTC; cdr3_aa: CASSEPGQGAGYTF
d_call: .; j_call: TRBJ2-5; clone_size: .; v_call: TRBV5-1; cdr3_nt: TGCGCCAGCAGCTTGGTCGGGGCTCTGGAGACCCAGTACTTC; cdr3_aa: CASSLVGALETQYF
d_call: .; j_call: TRBJ2-1; clone_size: .; v_call: TRBV24-1; cdr3_nt: TGTGCCACCAGTGATTGGTTCTCCTACAATGAGCAGTTCTTC; cdr3_aa: CATSDWFSYNEQFF
d_call: .; j_call: TRBJ1-1; clone_size: .; v_call: TRBV19; cdr3_nt: TGTGCCAGTAGTATAGGACACTCGAACACTGAAGCTTTCTTT; cdr3_aa: CASSIGHSNTEAFF
d_call: TRBD1; j_call: TRBJ1-5; clone_size: .; v_call: TRBV7-2; cdr3_nt: TGTGCCAGCAGCTCAGGTGGGACAGATCAGCCCCAGCATTTT; cdr3_aa: CASSSGGTDQPQHF
d_call: .; j_call: TRBJ1-3; clone_size: .; v_call: TRBV6-6; cdr3_nt: TGTGCCAGTTTTGGCAGGAACTCTGGAAACACCATATATTTT; cdr3_aa: CASFGRNSGNTIYF
d_call: TRBD2; j_call: TRBJ2-5; clone_size: .; v_call: TRBV5-1; cdr3_nt: TGCGCCAGCAGCTTGGTTCTAGCGGGACAAGAGACCCAGTACTTC; cdr3_aa: CASSLVLAGQETQYF
d_call: .; j_call: TRBJ2-3; clone_size: .; v_call: TRBV15; cdr3_nt: TGTGCCACCCGCTCCTTGTCTAGCACAGATACGCAGTATTTT; cdr3_aa: CATRSLSSTDTQYF
d_call: TRBD2; j_call: TRBJ2-5; clone_size: .; v_call: TRBV9; cdr3_nt: TGTGCCAGCAGCGTAGGAGTCGGGGAGCGGGGGGGTAGTAGGGAGACCCAGTACTTC; cdr3_aa: CASSVGVGERGGSRETQYF
d_call: .; j_call: TRBJ2-1; clone_size: .; v_call: TRBV5-4; cdr3_nt: TGTGCCAGCGGCCAGAGCACAAGCTCCTACAATGAGCAGTTCTTC; cdr3_aa: CASGQSTSSYNEQFF
d_call: .; j_call: TRBJ1-6; clone_size: .; v_call: TRBV30; cdr3_nt: TGTGCCTGGGCCGCCCTAGTAAATTCACCCCTCCACTTT; cdr3_aa: CAWAALVNSPLHF